This TCR beta chain was identified in a study of STAT5B mutations in CD4+ large granular lymphocyte leukemia. Study details: The CDR3 'QG' motif was associated with a particular HLA allele among healthy donors.

Study-level results: 8/27 top patient clones versus 2/35 control clones were TRBV06-family.

Profiled with immunoSEQ multiplex PCR; TCRdb holds only in-frame clones, not every one. The data show 15,000 to 20,000 clones, with approximately 84% seen just once and 13% held by the top ten. This clone showed up just a few times. Its antigen is undetermined. This CDR3 comprises 16 residues. V was trimmed by 4 bases and J by 2 bases, leaving 15 bases between them. Germline CDR1 is LNHDA and CDR2 is SQIVND (reference sequence). The sequenced sample consisted of CD4+ T cells from blood buffy coats. V gene TRBV19 combines with J gene TRBJ1-5; D unresolved. This receptor was taken from a human donor in good health. CDR3 coding DNA: TGTGCCAGTAGTAAGTCGGCCCCAGCGGGCAATCAGCCCCAGCATTTT. Translation: CASSKSAPAGNQPQHF.